These 4 T cell receptor beta chains share one sample of origin, sequenced in a study of low-dose radiotherapy and immunotherapy resistance in tumors. PCR amplification of the TCRs was performed with Phusion for 20 to 25 PCR cycles, and it relied on a constant-region primer together with a V-primer adapter. TCRdb fed the reads into MiXCR, producing one record per CDR3 protein. Among under 60,000 distinct CDR3 sequences listed, approximately 35% were seen once. Time point described: after trial treatment. Treatment here: LDRT plus nivolumab, ipilimumab, low-dose cyclophosphamide and aspirin (RACIN trial). Sequencing was performed on PBMCs, taken after low-dose radiotherapy plus immunotherapy. The receptors derive from a male donor with rectosigmoid adenocarcinoma.

This clonotype appeared many times. The J gene is TRBJ2-5, the V gene TRBV11-2; TRBD1 or TRBD2 may be the D gene (5 bases each). CDR1 is SGHAT, CDR2 FQNNGV, per germline. V lost 6 bases to trimming and J lost 3 bases, with 17 bases between them. The CDR3 has 15 residues. The CDR3 protein is CASRTHRGEKETQYF. The CDR3 DNA reads TGTGCCAGCAGGACCCACCGGGGCGAAAAAGAGACCCAGTACTTC.

The sample holds a few counts of this clonotype. V is TRBV6-2 or TRBV6-3 and J is TRBJ2-5; D is possibly TRBD1 or TRBD2 (5 bases each). V lost 6 bases and J lost 7, with 15 bases in between. Germline values: CDR1 MNHEY, CDR2 SVGEGT. The CDR3 loop spans 13 amino acids. CDR3 sequence: CASSPEGSATQYF. CDR3 nucleotides: TGTGCCAGCAGCCCCGAGGGGTCAGCGACCCAGTACTTC.

In its sample, this clonotype was seen many times. The chain links TRBV20-1 to TRBJ2-1; 9 bases map to TRBD1. Germline trimming cut 1 base from V and 2 bases from J; bases unmatched to any gene: 9. Germline CDR1 and CDR2: DFQATT and SNEGSKA (reference sequence). The CDR3 has 17 residues. CDR3: CSARGTGDVLAYNEQFF. The CDR3 region has the DNA TGCAGTGCTAGAGGGACAGGGGACGTATTGGCCTACAATGAGCAGTTCTTC.

This clonotype has more than one count but fewer than ten. The gene calls are TRBV7-8 and TRBJ2-5, with D tentatively TRBD1 or TRBD2 (5 bases each). CDR1 is SGHVS, CDR2 FQNEAQ, per germline. This CDR3 comprises 15 residues. V was pared by 3 bases and J by 2 bases, with 13 bases between. In nucleotides, the CDR3 is TGTGCCAGCAGCTTCCTGGGGCAGCGGCAAGAGACCCAGTACTTC. It yields the protein CASSFLGQRQETQYF.